This T cell receptor (beta chain) was obtained from a study of metastatic and nonmetastatic thyroid tumors. As processed by the authors: Differences in CDR3 between clinicopathological groups were drawn on to build a classifier intended to discriminate distant-metastatic papillary thyroid cancer patients. Using MiXCR, TCRdb re-called clones from the PCR reads. The V and J calls shown here were made by TCRdb, not taken from the authors' results. The top ten hold roughly 12% of the sample, which has 20,000 to 25,000 clones, more than 20% seen once. Patients underwent thyroid surgery, and none had received any treatment before it. As concerns this clone: One junction end does not reproduce the germline sequence, and a read error may be involved. Other DNA sequences within the sample encode an identical CDR3.

Sequenced: tumor tissue. The sequence derives from a male donor with papillary thyroid cancer or a benign thyroid nodule (not recorded which). Some clones in this sample may be carry-over from other donors' samples.

The CDR3 protein is CASRRLASAGGELFF. CDR3 nucleotide sequence: TGTGCCAGCAGACGTTTGGCCTCCGCGGGCGGTGAGCTGTTCTTT. This chain connects TRBV7-2 to TRBJ2-2; possible D gene TRBD2, 5 bases. CDR1 is SGHTA and CDR2 is FQGNSA in the germline V gene. The CDR3 contains 15 residues.